Only a few counts were recorded for the clone carrying this T cell receptor (beta chain). The source of the sample is a study of T cell responses to AZD1222 COVID-19 vaccine. The protocol was immunoSEQ multiplex PCR, while the TCRdb copy is restricted to in-frame clones and leaves out a portion. The repertoire holds approximately 61,000 clones, with around 81% as singletons. Germline CDR1 reads SNHLY; CDR2 reads FYNNEI. The CDR3 extends over 18 amino acids. Losses at the gene ends were 3 bases for V and 0 bases for J; bases not matched to a gene: 12. Material: peripheral blood, obtained 28 days after the second AZD1222 dose. The sequence was collected from an adult who received the AZD1222 COVID-19 vaccine. This rearrangement joins TRBV2 to TRBJ2-7; 9 nucleotides match TRBD2. The CDR3 coding sequence is TGTGCCAGCAGTGATAGCCTGGCCGGGACTAGCAACTCCTACGAGCAGTACTTC. Its translation is CASSDSLAGTSNSYEQYF.